This T cell receptor (beta chain) originates from a study of vaccination effects on CD4 cells after COVID-19. Study-level points and caveats: Clones arising from infection and from vaccination showed marked clonal contraction late after vaccination.

For this clone: Antigen specificity is unknown.

Sequencing used immunoSEQ multiplex PCR; TCRdb keeps in-frame clones, though not all of them. The sample holds 70,000 to 85,000 clones, approximately 80% seen once. Antigen-specific CD4+ T cell clonotypes were called by their expansion after viral peptide-pool culture in ViraFEST. The authors isolated CD4+ T cells after more than eight days of culture. The vaccine given was either BNT162b2 or mRNA-1273, in two doses. Cultivation was performed at 1.5 million to 2.5 million PBMC per well with about 9.6 IU/ml IL-2 and 9 to 10 ug/ml peptides added. IL-2 medium supplanted half the medium on days 3 and 7. The V and J ends lost 3 bases and 0 bases respectively, with 8 bases between them. Germline values: CDR1 DFQATT, CDR2 SNEGSKA (reference sequence). The CDR3 runs 13 residues.

The chain is built from TRBV20-1 and TRBJ1-2; D gene unclear. The sequencing used CD4+ T cells from PBMCs cultured with HCoV-229E spike peptides, collected after COVID-19 vaccination. This receptor was identified in a human donor who received a COVID-19 vaccine. CDR3 amino acids: CSASHGSNYGYTF. CDR3 sequence (DNA): TGCAGTGCTAGTCACGGTTCTAACTATGGCTACACCTTC.